The 25 T cell receptor beta chains below all came from one sample that was sequenced in a study of cytomegalovirus exposure and HLA in healthy donors. Produced via immunoSEQ multiplex PCR; TCRdb's table is partial and in-frame only. The sample yields 98,000 or so clones, 70% to 90% seen once. Sequencing was performed on PBMCs. The source of these receptors is a woman between 18 and 29 years old in good health and CMV-seronegative.

The chain uses TRBV4-1 and TRBJ1-3; 7 positions match TRBD1. The CDR3 is 16 amino acids. CDR1 and CDR2 from the germline V gene are MGHRA and YSYEKL. Trimming removed 4 bases from V and 2 bases from J; junction bases left unmatched: 8. This CDR3 is CASSPGSGTAGNTIYF. The CDR3 nucleotides are TGCGCCAGCAGCCCGGGTTCCGGGACAGCTGGAAACACCATATATTTT.

The chain uses TRBV9 and TRBJ1-5; 9 bases are shared with TRBD1. The V segment lost 3 bases and the J segment 7 bases; nucleotides outside the gene matches: 5. The CDR3 is 14 residues long. Germline V gene lookup returns CDR1 SGDLS and CDR2 YYNGEE. CDR3 nucleotides: TGTGCCAGCAGCGGGGGACAGGGTGGGCAGCCCCAGCATTTT. It codes for CASSGGQGGQPQHF.

V and J are TRBV4-2 and TRBJ1-5; no definite D call. V lost 2 bases and J 0 bases, leaving 14 bases between the germline ends. Germline CDR1 LGHNA, CDR2 YNFKEQ. The CDR3 has 17 amino acids. CDR3 nucleotides: TGTGCCAGCAGCCAACGGTTGGGCACCGATAGCAATCAGCCCCAGCATTTT. It encodes CASSQRLGTDSNQPQHF.

This chain uses TRBV9 with TRBJ2-7; D possibly corresponds to TRBD2 (6 bases). With 0 bases removed from V and 2 bases from J, the gap between germline ends came to 9 bases. This CDR3 is 14 amino acids long. The germline gives CDR1 SGDLS, CDR2 YYNGEE. The CDR3 region has the DNA TGTGCCAGCAGCGTAGGCGGGGCGGCCTACGAGCAGTACTTC. Translating it yields CASSVGGAAYEQYF.

This chain links TRBV6-5 with TRBJ2-7, with a possible D match to TRBD1 (6 bases). The ends were cut back, 1 base at V and 2 bases at J, with 12 bases in the middle. CDR3 size: 15 residues. CDR1 is MNHEY and CDR2 is SVGAGI in the germline V gene. CDR3 in DNA: TGTGCCAGCAGTTACTTCCCACAGGGAGCCTACGAGCAGTACTTC. This translates into CASSYFPQGAYEQYF.

V gene TRBV18 combines with J gene TRBJ2-7; TRBD2 might be the D (6 bases). From germline, CDR1 is KGHSH and CDR2 LQKENI. The length of the CDR3 is 13 residues. The ends were cut back, 9 bases at V and 3 bases at J, with 15 bases in the middle. DNA of the CDR3: TGTGCCAGTTCGGAGGGTGAGGACTACGAGCAGTACTTC. Its translation: CASSEGEDYEQYF.

There are a few counts of this clone. The rearrangement uses TRBV7-6 and TRBJ2-1, with 7 bases aligning to TRBD2. Per the germline V gene, CDR1 is SGHVS and CDR2 is FNYEAQ. V lost 1 base, J lost 3 bases, and 3 bases stayed unmatched. This CDR3 region has 15 residues. DNA for the CDR3: TGTGCCAGCAGCTTAGACAGCGGGGTCTACAATGAGCAGTTCTTC. This translates into CASSLDSGVYNEQFF.

The J gene is TRBJ1-3, the V gene TRBV6-5; D is unresolved. The CDR3 spans 15 residues. Deletions cut 0 bases from V and 2 bases from J, with 8 bases between. Germline CDR1 is MNHEY and CDR2 is SVGAGI. The CDR3 region is CASSYSRNTGNTIYF. As DNA, the CDR3 is TGTGCCAGCAGTTACTCGAGGAATACTGGAAACACCATATATTTT.

CDR3 sequence: CASTLTNYGYTF. Here the CDR3 DNA reads TGTGCCAGCACCCTTACTAACTATGGCTACACCTTC. V is TRBV6-1 and J is TRBJ1-2; D is uncertain. The CDR3 consists of 12 residues. Trimming stripped 7 bases from V and 0 bases from J, with 6 bases between. Germline loops: CDR1 MNHNS, CDR2 SASEGT.

This clone was counted only a few times. The chain combines TRBV28 with TRBJ2-3, with 10 bases aligning to TRBD2. Trimming at V came to 4 bases and at J to 2 bases, leaving 9 bases not matched to a gene. The CDR3 sequence is 17 residues long. Germline CDR1 MDHEN, CDR2 SYDVKM. The CDR3 loop is CASSSQYGLADTDTQYF. The CDR3 DNA sequence: TGTGCCAGCAGTTCCCAATATGGACTAGCGGACACAGATACGCAGTATTTT.

V and J are TRBV9 and TRBJ1-1, with D maybe TRBD1 (5 bases). There are 17 residues in the CDR3. Germline CDR1 is SGDLS and CDR2 is YYNGEE. V was shortened by 0 bases and J by 3 bases, with 18 bases between the two germline ends. This chain's CDR3 is CASSVGRGGRDDTEAFF. CDR3 DNA sequence: TGTGCCAGCAGCGTAGGGAGGGGAGGCAGGGATGACACTGAAGCTTTCTTT.

The CDR3 here is CASSVAGGSNEQFF. As DNA, the CDR3 is TGCGCCAGCAGCGTAGCGGGGGGTTCCAATGAGCAGTTCTTC. This chain connects TRBV10-1 to TRBJ2-1, with 10 bases that match TRBD2. The CDR3 has 14 residues. The ends lost 6 bases at V and 6 bases at J; junction bases unmatched: 5. CDR1 WNHNN and CDR2 SYGVQD come from the germline V gene (reference sequence).

The chain links TRBV27 to TRBJ2-7; 8 bases agree with TRBD2. Germline-derived CDR1 and CDR2 are MNHEY and SMNVEV (reference sequence). This CDR3 region has 16 residues. With 5 bases clipped from V and 4 bases from J, the junction kept 13 bases outside the gene matches. In DNA, the CDR3 is TGTGCCAGCAGTCCCCCGTTCGGGCGGGGGGCGTACGAGCAGTACTTC. Translating it yields CASSPPFGRGAYEQYF.

This sequence joins TRBV7-9 and TRBJ2-3, with 9 bases lining up with TRBD1. CDR1 SEHNR and CDR2 FQNEAQ come from the germline V gene (reference sequence). This CDR3 has 13 residues. V lost 8 bases, J lost 0 bases, and 0 bases stayed unmatched. The CDR3 DNA reads as TGTGCCAGCGGGACAGGGAGCACAGATACGCAGTATTTT. This codes for CASGTGSTDTQYF.

V gene TRBV6-5 combines with J gene TRBJ1-1; no clear D. This CDR3 comprises 14 residues. CDR1 and CDR2 from the germline V gene are MNHEY and SVGAGI. V lost 0 bases, J lost 3 bases, and 8 bases lay in between. CDR3 nucleotides: TGTGCCAGCAGTTACTCGCGCGGCTACACTGAAGCTTTCTTT. Residues: CASSYSRGYTEAFF.

The V call is TRBV29-1, the J call TRBJ2-4; 8 bases agree with TRBD2. From germline, CDR1 is SQVTM and CDR2 ANQGSEA. V trimming: 5 bases; J trimming: 6 bases; junction bases outside the gene matches: 12. This CDR3 is built from 15 residues. The CDR3 DNA sequence: TGCAGCGTTAGGCCGGTGGGCGGGGGGTTAAACATTCAGTACTTC. This gives the protein CSVRPVGGGLNIQYF.

The rearrangement joins TRBV19 to TRBJ2-1; TRBD2 agrees at 9 bases. Germline V gives CDR1 LNHDA, CDR2 SQIVND (reference sequence). V lost 1 base and J lost 7; bases outside the gene matches: 8. The CDR3 consists of 16 residues. CDR3 amino acids: CASSIVGGGGRNEQFF. The CDR3 coding sequence is TGTGCCAGTAGTATAGTCGGCGGGGGGGGCAGAAATGAGCAGTTCTTC.

The chain is built from TRBV5-6 and TRBJ2-1; 7 bases align to TRBD2. Germline V lookup: CDR1 SGHDT, CDR2 YYEEEE. This CDR3 has 16 amino acids. V gave up 0 bases and J gave up 7 bases; unmatched junction bases: 10. In DNA form, the CDR3 reads TGTGCCAGCAGCTTGGGGTCCCTAGCGGAAAGTAATGAGCAGTTCTTC. Protein: CASSLGSLAESNEQFF.

This chain connects TRBV9 to TRBJ2-3; weak D call: TRBD2 (6 bases). V gave up 0 bases and J gave up 9 bases, with 14 bases separating them. In germline, CDR1 is SGDLS, CDR2 YYNGEE. CDR3 length equals 14 residues. The CDR3 spells CASSVAREAETQYF. The CDR3 coding sequence is TGTGCCAGCAGCGTAGCAAGGGAGGCTGAGACGCAGTATTTT.

The chain carries TRBV4-2 and TRBJ2-2; 7 positions agree with TRBD1. CDR3 length: 15 residues. With V trimmed by 0 bases and J by 6 bases, 4 bases remained unmatched. Germline CDR1 and CDR2: LGHNA and YNFKEQ. The CDR3 region has the DNA TGTGCCAGCAGCCAAGATTTACAGGGGCCCGGGGAGCTGTTTTTT. Encoded protein: CASSQDLQGPGELFF.

This chain joins TRBV19 and TRBJ2-7; 10 bases match TRBD1. Germline values: CDR1 LNHDA, CDR2 SQIVND (reference sequence). CDR3 size: 16 residues. V was clipped by 4 bases and J by 4 bases; unmatched bases: 10. CDR3 sequence: CASSNPAGTGVYEQYF. CDR3 DNA sequence: TGTGCCAGTAGTAACCCCGCCGGGACAGGGGTATACGAGCAGTACTTC.

This chain connects TRBV7-6 to TRBJ2-5; D unresolved. V was pared by 3 bases and J by 5 bases, with 16 bases between. The CDR3 has 15 residues. Germline V gene lookup returns CDR1 SGHVS and CDR2 FNYEAQ. CDR3 DNA sequence: TGTGCCAGCAGCTTTACAATGGGCCCCAAGGAGACCCAGTACTTC. Amino acids: CASSFTMGPKETQYF.

This chain connects TRBV27 to TRBJ1-4; perhaps TRBD1 as D (5 bases). Trimming left V 5 bases short and J 4 bases short, with 11 bases between. This CDR3 region has 14 residues. Germline lookup yields CDR1 MNHEY and CDR2 SMNVEV (reference sequence). The CDR3 here is CASSRRVGNEKLFF. CDR3 nucleotides: TGTGCCAGCAGTCGCAGGGTCGGTAATGAAAAACTGTTTTTT.

This rearrangement joins TRBV9 to TRBJ2-1; D may be TRBD1 (6 bases). V lost 0 bases to trimming and J lost 10 bases, with 8 bases between them. This CDR3 region has 12 residues. Germline assignment: CDR1 SGDLS and CDR2 YYNGEE. Here the CDR3 reads CASSVAGEEQFF. The CDR3 DNA is TGTGCCAGCAGCGTAGCAGGGGAGGAGCAGTTCTTC.

CDR3 in amino acids: CASSLGTGTGRSYGYTF. Written as DNA, the CDR3 is TGTGCCAGCAGCTTGGGGACTGGGACAGGTCGGAGCTATGGCTACACCTTC. The chain carries TRBV5-4 and TRBJ1-2; 8 nucleotides align to TRBD1. V trimming: 0 bases; J trimming: 4 bases; junction bases outside the gene matches: 11. The CDR3 loop spans 17 amino acids. CDR1 SGHNT and CDR2 YYREEE come from the germline V gene (reference sequence).